The entry below gives a single TCR beta chain sequence along with its context. The antigen is undetermined. The data derive from a study of T cell repertoires in cytomegalovirus infection. MiXCR was run by TCRdb on the reads, yielding one entry per CDR3 protein. Among around 300,000 distinct CDR3 sequences listed, roughly 25% were seen once. Sample: cultured PBMCs, taken from culture after CMV antigen stimulation. This clonotype was obtained from a human donor in good health (CMV status not recorded). Some clones in this sample may be carry-over from other donors' samples.

CDR3 DNA sequence: TGCAGCGTCCTGGGCGCGGGGAGGGACTATGGCTACACCTTC. Translating it yields CSVLGAGRDYGYTF. The V and J genes are TRBV29-1 and TRBJ1-2; D gene uncertain. The length of the CDR3 is 14 residues. Per the germline V gene, CDR1 is SQVTM and CDR2 is ANQGSEA. Trimming shortened V by 6 bases and J by 3 bases, and 17 bases separated the two germline ends.